Sequencing of this T cell receptor beta chain was carried out in a study of human T cells and chemical hapten exposure. This clonotype was counted between two and nine times. Total RNA extraction was carried out from unfractionated whole blood. One entry per CDR3 protein, called by TCRdb with MiXCR from the 5' RACE reads. The data hold 75,000 or so distinct CDR3 sequences, with approximately 15% observed a single time. The CDR3 contains 14 residues. The germline V gene has CDR1 SGHDT and CDR2 YYEEEE. V shed 0 bases and J shed 9 bases, with 13 bases lying between them. J is TRBJ1-5 and V is TRBV5-6, with a tentative D call TRBD1 (6 bases). This sequence originates from a female donor in good health. CDR3 residues: CASSLASSRGPQHF. CDR3 coding DNA: TGTGCCAGCAGCTTGGCCTCATCCAGGGGGCCCCAGCATTTT.